The 17 T cell receptor beta chains given below trace back to one sample, sequenced in a study of response to subunit inactivated influenza vaccine. MiXCR was run by TCRdb on the RT-PCR reads, yielding one entry per CDR3 protein. The sample contains some 200,000 distinct CDR3 sequences, about an eighth of which appear only once. This same sample was also taken into another study, of T cells expressing NK-cell markers. That paper adds: Libraries used 5'RACE template switching adding universal primer site and UMIs.

The sample here was CD8+ T cells sorted from PBMCs, taken less than 13 days after vaccination. The receptor source for this set is a middle-aged man who received an inactivated influenza vaccine.

This chain links TRBV27 with TRBJ2-2; the match to TRBD1 covers 7 bases. This CDR3 region has 13 residues. With 6 bases clipped from V and 6 bases from J, the junction kept 4 bases outside the gene matches. Germline V gene sequence: CDR1 MNHEY, CDR2 SMNVEV (reference sequence). The CDR3 DNA is TGTGCCAGCAGCGACAGGGTGGCCGGGGAGCTGTTTTTT. Amino acids: CASSDRVAGELFF.

This clonotype occurred a few times. The chain joins TRBV7-9 to TRBJ2-1, with D hard to call. Trimming removed 5 bases at V and 0 bases at J, with 17 bases between. This CDR3 is built from 17 residues. From germline, CDR1 is SEHNR and CDR2 FQNEAQ (reference sequence). The CDR3 DNA sequence: TGTGCCAGCAGCGCCCCCTCCGGGCGCAGCTCCTACAATGAGCAGTTCTTC. Residues: CASSAPSGRSSYNEQFF. The full variable domain, its missing parts supplied by reference TRBV7-9 and TRBJ2-1, is DTGVSQNPRHKITKRGQNVTFRCDPISEHNRLYWYRQTLGQGPEFLTYFQNEAQLEKSRLLSDRFSAERPKGSFSTLEIQRTEQGDSAMYLCASSAPSGRSSYNEQFFGPGTRLTVL.

The chain joins TRBV10-3 to TRBJ2-7, with 7 bases identical to TRBD1. There are 15 residues in the CDR3. CDR1 is ENHRY, CDR2 SYGVKD, per germline. V trimming: 3 bases; J trimming: 4 bases; junction bases outside the gene matches: 9. CDR3 sequence: CAISDNRGPSYEQYF. Here the CDR3 DNA reads TGTGCCATCAGTGATAACAGGGGCCCCAGTTACGAGCAGTACTTC.

The table lists this clonotype with a few counts. V is TRBV11-2 and J is TRBJ2-1; 8 bases line up with TRBD2. V dropped 8 bases and J dropped 9; count of bases not matched to a gene: 12. The CDR3 length is 14 residues. Germline V lookup: CDR1 SGHAT, CDR2 FQNNGV. CDR3: CASQKPGGPGEQFF. CDR3 sequence (DNA): TGTGCCAGCCAAAAACCGGGGGGGCCGGGTGAGCAGTTCTTC.

The chain combines TRBV7-2 with TRBJ2-1, with 9 bases identical to TRBD2. CDR3 length: 17 residues. Germline CDR1 and CDR2: SGHTA and FQGNSA. J lost 0 bases, V lost 5 bases, and 8 bases had no gene match. This CDR3 reads CASSHVAGGFSYNEQFF. The CDR3 nucleotides are TGTGCCAGCAGCCACGTCGCGGGGGGGTTCTCCTACAATGAGCAGTTCTTC. Full variable domain (outside the CDR3, taken from reference TRBV7-2 and TRBJ2-1): GAGVSQSPSNKVTEKGKDVELRCDPISGHTALYWYRQSLGQGLEFLIYFQGNSAPDKSGLPSDRFSAERTGGSVSTLTIQRTQQEDSAVYLCASSHVAGGFSYNEQFFGPGTRLTVL.

The V call is TRBV2, the J call TRBJ2-1; no firm D call. The length of the CDR3 is 15 residues. V was clipped by 6 bases and J by 4 bases, with 16 bases between them. Germline V gives CDR1 SNHLY, CDR2 FYNNEI. DNA of the CDR3: TGTGCCAGCAGCCGAAGTGTGGCAGCTTACAATGAGCAGTTCTTC. Translating gives CASSRSVAAYNEQFF.

This clonotype was counted only a few times. V and J are TRBV29-1 and TRBJ2-1; TRBD1 agrees at 11 bases. V lost 2 bases and J lost 4; bases outside the gene matches: 4. The V gene's germline CDR1 is SQVTM and CDR2 ANQGSEA. The length of the CDR3 is 15 residues. CDR3 nucleotides: TGCAGCGTTGAATGGCGGGACAGGGGGTACAATGAGCAGTTCTTC. Its protein is CSVEWRDRGYNEQFF.

This clonotype has a handful of counts. V and J are TRBV7-8 and TRBJ2-1; unclear D gene. CDR1 and CDR2 from the germline V gene are SGHVS and FQNEAQ. Trimming took 4 bases from V and 7 from J, leaving 17 bases between them. CDR3 size: 15 residues. This CDR3 is CASSSRPYGFNEQFF. CDR3 nucleotide sequence: TGTGCCAGCAGCTCTAGACCCTACGGATTTAATGAGCAGTTCTTC.

This clonotype was found many times. The chain has TRBV5-1 and TRBJ2-7, with D uncertain. The CDR3 runs 13 residues. Looked up from germline, CDR1 is SGHRS and CDR2 is YFSETQ. With 0 bases removed from V and 5 bases from J, the gap between germline ends came to 9 bases. The DNA for the CDR3 is TGCGCCAGCAGCTTGGCCCTGTGGAACGAGCAGTACTTC. It specifies CASSLALWNEQYF.

The V call is TRBV27, the J call TRBJ2-1; D may be TRBD1 (5 bases). CDR3 length equals 13 residues. The germline gives CDR1 MNHEY, CDR2 SMNVEV (reference sequence). V lost 2 bases and J lost 5, with 7 bases in between. CDR3 nucleotides: TGTGCCAGCAGTTTAGGGGCAGACAATGAGCAGTTCTTC. Translating gives CASSLGADNEQFF.

DNA of the CDR3: TGTGCCAGCAGTATCGGCTCTAACTATGGCTACACCTTC. Translation: CASSIGSNYGYTF. The rearrangement joins TRBV25-1 to TRBJ1-2; D uncertain. The germline V gene has CDR1 MGHDK and CDR2 SYGVNS. The CDR3 covers 13 residues. Trimming shortened V by 5 bases and J by 0 bases, and 7 bases separated the two germline ends.

This clonotype was found many times. The chain has TRBV7-2 and TRBJ2-5; 11 nucleotides agree with TRBD2. The CDR3 runs to 14 residues. Germline V gene data show CDR1 as SGHTA and CDR2 as FQGNSA. The junction had 3 bases not matched to a gene; V was cut back by 5 bases and J by 4 bases. The DNA for the CDR3 is TGTGCCAGCAGCAATGGACTAGCGGGAGAGACCCAGTACTTC. Encoded protein: CASSNGLAGETQYF. Together with reference TRBV7-2 and TRBJ2-5, the CDR3 gives the full variable domain: GAGVSQSPSNKVTEKGKDVELRCDPISGHTALYWYRQSLGQGLEFLIYFQGNSAPDKSGLPSDRFSAERTGGSVSTLTIQRTQQEDSAVYLCASSNGLAGETQYFGPGTRLLVL.

V usage is TRBV6-2 or TRBV6-3 and J usage is TRBJ1-2; TRBD1 matches 8 bases. CDR1 and CDR2 (germline): MNHEY, SVGEGT. With 2 bases clipped from V and 4 bases from J, the junction kept 3 bases outside the gene matches. This CDR3 region has 14 residues. Here the CDR3 reads CASSYQGASYGYTF. The CDR3 nucleotides are TGTGCCAGCAGTTACCAGGGGGCGTCCTATGGCTACACCTTC.

The V gene is TRBV12-3 or TRBV12-4, the J gene TRBJ1-2; 8 bases line up with TRBD1. After removal of 5 bases from V and 4 bases from J, the junction contained 3 bases not matched to a gene. This CDR3 has 13 amino acids. The DNA for the CDR3 is TGTGCCAGCAGTCAGGGGGCTGGCTATGGCTACACCTTC. Amino acid sequence: CASSQGAGYGYTF.

This clonotype was found a few times. The V gene is TRBV4-1, the J gene TRBJ2-1; D tentatively reads TRBD1 or TRBD2 (6 bases each). This CDR3 comprises 16 residues. Looked up from germline, CDR1 is MGHRA and CDR2 is YSYEKL. V shed 4 bases and J shed 2 bases, with 15 bases lying between them. As DNA, the CDR3 is TGCGCCAGCAGCCGGTCTTTGGGGGGCACCTACAATGAGCAGTTCTTC. Its protein product is CASSRSLGGTYNEQFF.

The V call is TRBV28, the J call TRBJ2-1; no reliable D call. Germline loops: CDR1 MDHEN, CDR2 SYDVKM. The CDR3 runs to 12 residues. Between the trimmed V and J ends, which lost 6 bases and 6 bases, there was a span of 9 bases. The CDR3 bases are TGTGCCAGCAGCGAGAAGTTCAATGAGCAGTTCTTC. Its protein product is CASSEKFNEQFF.

There are a few counts of this clonotype. This chain links TRBV4-3 with TRBJ1-6; 10 bases fit TRBD1. The V and J ends lost 2 bases and 7 bases, in that order; junction bases with no gene match: 5. Germline V gene lookup returns CDR1 LGHNA and CDR2 YSLEER. The CDR3 runs 16 residues. CDR3 nucleotides: TGCGCCAGCAGCCAAAAGCGGACAGGGGGGAATTCACCCCTCCACTTT. Translated, it gives CASSQKRTGGNSPLHF.